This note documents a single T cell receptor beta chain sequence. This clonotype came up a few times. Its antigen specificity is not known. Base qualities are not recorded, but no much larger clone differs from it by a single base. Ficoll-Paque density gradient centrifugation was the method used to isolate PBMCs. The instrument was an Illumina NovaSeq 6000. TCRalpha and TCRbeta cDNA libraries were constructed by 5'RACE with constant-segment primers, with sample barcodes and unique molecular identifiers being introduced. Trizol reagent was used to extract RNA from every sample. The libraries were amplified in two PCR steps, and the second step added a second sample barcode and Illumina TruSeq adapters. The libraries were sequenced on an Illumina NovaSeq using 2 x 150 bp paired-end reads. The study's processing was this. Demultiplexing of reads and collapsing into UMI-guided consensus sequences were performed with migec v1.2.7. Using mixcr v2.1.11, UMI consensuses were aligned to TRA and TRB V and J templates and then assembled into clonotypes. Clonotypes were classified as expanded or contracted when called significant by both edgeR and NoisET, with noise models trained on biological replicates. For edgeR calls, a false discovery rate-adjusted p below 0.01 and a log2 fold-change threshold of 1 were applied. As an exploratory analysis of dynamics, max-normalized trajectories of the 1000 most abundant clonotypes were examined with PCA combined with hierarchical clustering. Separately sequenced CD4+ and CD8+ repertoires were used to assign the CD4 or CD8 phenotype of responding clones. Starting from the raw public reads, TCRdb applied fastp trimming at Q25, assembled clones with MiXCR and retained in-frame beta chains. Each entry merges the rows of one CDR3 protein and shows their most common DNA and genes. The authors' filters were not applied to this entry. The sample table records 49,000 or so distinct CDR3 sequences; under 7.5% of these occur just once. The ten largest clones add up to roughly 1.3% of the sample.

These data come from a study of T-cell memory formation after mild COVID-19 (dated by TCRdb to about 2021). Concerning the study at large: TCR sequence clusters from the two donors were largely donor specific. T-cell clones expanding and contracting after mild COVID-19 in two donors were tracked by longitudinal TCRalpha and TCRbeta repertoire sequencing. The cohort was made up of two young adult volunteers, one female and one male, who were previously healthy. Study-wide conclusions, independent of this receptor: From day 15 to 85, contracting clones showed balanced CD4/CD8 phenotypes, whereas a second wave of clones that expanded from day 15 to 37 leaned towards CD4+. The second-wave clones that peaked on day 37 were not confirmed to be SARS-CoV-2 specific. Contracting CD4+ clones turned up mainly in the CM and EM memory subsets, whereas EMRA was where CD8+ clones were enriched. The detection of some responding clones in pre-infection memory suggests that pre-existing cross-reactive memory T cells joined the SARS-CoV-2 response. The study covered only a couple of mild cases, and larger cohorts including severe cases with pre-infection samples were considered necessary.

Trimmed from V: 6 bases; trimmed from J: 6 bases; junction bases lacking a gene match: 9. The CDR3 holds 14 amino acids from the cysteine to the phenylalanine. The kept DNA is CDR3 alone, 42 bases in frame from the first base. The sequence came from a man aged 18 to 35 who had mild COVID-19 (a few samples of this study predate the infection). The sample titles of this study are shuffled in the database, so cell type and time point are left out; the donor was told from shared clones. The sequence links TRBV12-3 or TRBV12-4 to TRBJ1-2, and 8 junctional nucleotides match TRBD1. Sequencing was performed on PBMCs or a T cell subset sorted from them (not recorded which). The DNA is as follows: TGTGCCAGCAGCGAACCCCAGGGGGCTCATGGCTACACCTTC. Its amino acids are CASSEPQGAHGYTF.